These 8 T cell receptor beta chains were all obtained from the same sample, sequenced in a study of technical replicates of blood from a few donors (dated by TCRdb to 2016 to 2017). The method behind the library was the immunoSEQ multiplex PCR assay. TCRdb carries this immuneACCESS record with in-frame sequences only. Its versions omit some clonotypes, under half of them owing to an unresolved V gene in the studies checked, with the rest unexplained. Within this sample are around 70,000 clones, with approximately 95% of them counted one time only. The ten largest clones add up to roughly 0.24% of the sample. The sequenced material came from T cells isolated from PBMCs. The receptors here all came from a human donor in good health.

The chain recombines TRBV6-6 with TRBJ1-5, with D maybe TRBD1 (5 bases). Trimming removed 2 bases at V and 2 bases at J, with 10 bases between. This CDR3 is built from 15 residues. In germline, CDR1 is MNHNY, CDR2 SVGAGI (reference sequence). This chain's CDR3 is CASSYARVGNQPQHF. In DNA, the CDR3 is TGTGCCAGCAGTTACGCCAGGGTTGGCAATCAGCCCCAGCATTTT.

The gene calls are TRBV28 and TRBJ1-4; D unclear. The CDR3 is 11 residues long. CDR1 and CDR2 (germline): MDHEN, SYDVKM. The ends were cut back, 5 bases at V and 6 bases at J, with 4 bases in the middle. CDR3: CASSPDEKLFF. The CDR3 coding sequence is TGTGCCAGCAGTCCTGATGAAAAACTGTTTTTT.

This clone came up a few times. The CDR3 nucleotides are TGTGCCAGCAGCCAAGCGGGGGGGAACACCGGGGAGCTGTTTTTT. It is translated as CASSQAGGNTGELFF. This chain uses TRBV4-2 with TRBJ2-2; 7 nucleotides match TRBD2. The length of the CDR3 is 15 residues. Germline lookup yields CDR1 LGHNA and CDR2 YNFKEQ. The ends lost 1 base at V and 1 base at J; junction bases unmatched: 0.

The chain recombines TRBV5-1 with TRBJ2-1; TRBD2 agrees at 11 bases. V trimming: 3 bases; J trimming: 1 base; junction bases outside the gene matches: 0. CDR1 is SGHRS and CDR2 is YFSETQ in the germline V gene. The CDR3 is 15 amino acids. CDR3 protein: CASSSSGGSYNEQFF. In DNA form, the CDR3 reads TGCGCCAGCAGCTCTAGCGGGGGGTCCTACAATGAGCAGTTCTTC.

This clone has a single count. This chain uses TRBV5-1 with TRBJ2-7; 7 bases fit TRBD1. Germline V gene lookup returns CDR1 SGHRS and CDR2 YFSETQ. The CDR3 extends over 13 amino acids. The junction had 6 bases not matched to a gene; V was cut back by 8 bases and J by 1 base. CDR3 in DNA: TGCGCCAGTGGGGACAGCGGATCCTACGAGCAGTACTTC. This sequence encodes CASGDSGSYEQYF. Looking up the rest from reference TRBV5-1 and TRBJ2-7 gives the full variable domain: KAGVTQTPRYLIKTRGQQVTLSCSPISGHRSVSWYQQTPGQGLQFLFEYFSETQRNKGNFPGRFSGRQFSNSRSEMNVSTLELGDSALYLCASGDSGSYEQYFGPGTRLTVT.

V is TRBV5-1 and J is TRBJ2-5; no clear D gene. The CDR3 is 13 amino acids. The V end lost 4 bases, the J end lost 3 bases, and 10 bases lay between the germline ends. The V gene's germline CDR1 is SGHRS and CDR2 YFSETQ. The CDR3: CASSRGSEETQYF. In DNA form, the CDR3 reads TGCGCCAGCAGCAGAGGATCTGAAGAGACCCAGTACTTC. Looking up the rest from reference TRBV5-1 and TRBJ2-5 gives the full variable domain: KAGVTQTPRYLIKTRGQQVTLSCSPISGHRSVSWYQQTPGQGLQFLFEYFSETQRNKGNFPGRFSGRQFSNSRSEMNVSTLELGDSALYLCASSRGSEETQYFGPGTRLLVL.

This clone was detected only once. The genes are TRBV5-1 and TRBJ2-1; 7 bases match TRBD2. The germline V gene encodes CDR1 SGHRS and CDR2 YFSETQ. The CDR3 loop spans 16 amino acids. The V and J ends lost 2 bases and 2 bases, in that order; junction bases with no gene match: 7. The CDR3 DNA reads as TGCGCCAGCAGCTTCCACGGGAGGTTACCCTACAATGAGCAGTTCTTC. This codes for CASSFHGRLPYNEQFF.

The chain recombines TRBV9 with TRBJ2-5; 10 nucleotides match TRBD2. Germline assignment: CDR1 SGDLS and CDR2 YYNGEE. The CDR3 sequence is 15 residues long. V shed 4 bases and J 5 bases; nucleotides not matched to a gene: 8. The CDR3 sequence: CASSLQTSGWETQYF. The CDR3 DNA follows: TGTGCCAGCAGCCTTCAGACTAGCGGGTGGGAGACCCAGTACTTC.